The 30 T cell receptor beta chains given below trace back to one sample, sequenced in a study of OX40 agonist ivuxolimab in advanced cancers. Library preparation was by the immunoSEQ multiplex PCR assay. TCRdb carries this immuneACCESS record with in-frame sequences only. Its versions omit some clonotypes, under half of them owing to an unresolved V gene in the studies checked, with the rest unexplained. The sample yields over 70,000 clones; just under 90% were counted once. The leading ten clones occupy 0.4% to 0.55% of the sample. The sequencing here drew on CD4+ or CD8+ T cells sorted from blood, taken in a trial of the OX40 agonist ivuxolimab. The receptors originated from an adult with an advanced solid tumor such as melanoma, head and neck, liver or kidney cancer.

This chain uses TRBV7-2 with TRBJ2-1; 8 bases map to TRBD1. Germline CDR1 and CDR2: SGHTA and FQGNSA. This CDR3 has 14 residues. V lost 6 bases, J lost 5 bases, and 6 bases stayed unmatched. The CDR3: CASSRDRWDNEQFF. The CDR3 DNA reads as TGTGCCAGCAGTCGGGACAGGTGGGACAATGAGCAGTTCTTC.

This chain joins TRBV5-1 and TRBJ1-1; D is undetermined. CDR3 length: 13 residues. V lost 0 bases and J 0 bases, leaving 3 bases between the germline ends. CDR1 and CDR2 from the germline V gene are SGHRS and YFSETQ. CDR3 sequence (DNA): TGCGCCAGCAGCTTGGAAATGAACACTGAAGCTTTCTTT. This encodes CASSLEMNTEAFF.

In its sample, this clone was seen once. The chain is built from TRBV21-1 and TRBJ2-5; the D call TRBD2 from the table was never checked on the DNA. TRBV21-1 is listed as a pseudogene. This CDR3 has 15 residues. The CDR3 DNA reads TGTGCCAGCAGCAAAACTAGCGGGAGGTTGGAGACCCAGTACTTC. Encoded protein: CASSKTSGRLETQYF.

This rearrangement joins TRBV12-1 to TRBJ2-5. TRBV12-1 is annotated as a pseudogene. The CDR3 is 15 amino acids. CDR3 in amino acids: CASSFARQPGGTQYF. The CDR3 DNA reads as TGTGCCAGCAGCTTTGCCCGACAGCCTGGGGGGACCCAGTACTTC.

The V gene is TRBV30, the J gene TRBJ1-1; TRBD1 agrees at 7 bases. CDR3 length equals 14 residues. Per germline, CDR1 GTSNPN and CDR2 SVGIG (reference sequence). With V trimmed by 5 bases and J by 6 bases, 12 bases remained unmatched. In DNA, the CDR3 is TGTGCCTGGGACTTCGGCAGGGGGTTTGCTGAAGCTTTCTTT. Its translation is CAWDFGRGFAEAFF. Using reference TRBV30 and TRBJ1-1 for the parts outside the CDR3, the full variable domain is SQTIHQWPATLVQPVGSPLSLECTVEGTSNPNLYWYRQAAGRGLQLLFYSVGIGQISSEVPQNLSASRPQDRQFILSSKKLLLSDSGFYLCAWDFGRGFAEAFFGQGTRLTVV.

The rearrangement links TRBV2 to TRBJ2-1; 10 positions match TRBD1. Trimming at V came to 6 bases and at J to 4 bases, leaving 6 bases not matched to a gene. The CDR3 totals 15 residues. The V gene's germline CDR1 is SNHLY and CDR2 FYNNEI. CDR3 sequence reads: CASRDGTGDYNEQFF. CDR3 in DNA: TGTGCCAGCAGAGACGGGACAGGGGATTACAATGAGCAGTTCTTC.

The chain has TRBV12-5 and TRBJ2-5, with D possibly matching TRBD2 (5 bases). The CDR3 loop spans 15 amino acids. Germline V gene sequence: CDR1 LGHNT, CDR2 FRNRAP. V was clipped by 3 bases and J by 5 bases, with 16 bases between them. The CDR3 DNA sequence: TGTGCTAGTGGTTTTACCAGCACCCGAGGGGAGACCCAGTACTTC. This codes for CASGFTSTRGETQYF.

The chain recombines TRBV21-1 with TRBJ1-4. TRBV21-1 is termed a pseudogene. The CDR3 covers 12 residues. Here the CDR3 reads CASSEADEKLFF. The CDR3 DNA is TGTGCCAGCAGCGAGGCTGATGAAAAACTGTTTTTT.

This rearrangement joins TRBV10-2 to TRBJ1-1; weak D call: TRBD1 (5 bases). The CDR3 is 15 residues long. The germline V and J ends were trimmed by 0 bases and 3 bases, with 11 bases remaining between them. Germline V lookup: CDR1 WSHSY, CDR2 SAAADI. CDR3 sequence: CASSESSGGYTEAFF. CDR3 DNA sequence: TGCGCCAGCAGTGAGTCGTCGGGGGGATACACTGAAGCTTTCTTT.

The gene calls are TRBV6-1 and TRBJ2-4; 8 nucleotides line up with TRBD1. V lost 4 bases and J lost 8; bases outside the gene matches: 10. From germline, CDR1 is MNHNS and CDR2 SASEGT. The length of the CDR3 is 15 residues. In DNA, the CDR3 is TGTGCCAGCAGTGGCCGGCAGGGGGCATCGGACATTCAGTACTTC. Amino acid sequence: CASSGRQGASDIQYF.

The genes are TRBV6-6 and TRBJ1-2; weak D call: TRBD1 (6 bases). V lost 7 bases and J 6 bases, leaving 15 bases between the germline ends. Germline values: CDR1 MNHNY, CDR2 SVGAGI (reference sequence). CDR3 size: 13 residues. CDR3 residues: CASNNREGDGYTF. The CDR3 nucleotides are TGTGCCAGCAACAACAGGGAGGGGGATGGCTACACCTTC.

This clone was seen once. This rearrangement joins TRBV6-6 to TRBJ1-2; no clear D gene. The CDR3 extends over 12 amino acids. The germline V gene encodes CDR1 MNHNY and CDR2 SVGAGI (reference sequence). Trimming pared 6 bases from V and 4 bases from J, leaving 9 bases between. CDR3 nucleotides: TGTGCCAGCAGCGGGGAATTCTATGGCTACACCTTC. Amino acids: CASSGEFYGYTF.

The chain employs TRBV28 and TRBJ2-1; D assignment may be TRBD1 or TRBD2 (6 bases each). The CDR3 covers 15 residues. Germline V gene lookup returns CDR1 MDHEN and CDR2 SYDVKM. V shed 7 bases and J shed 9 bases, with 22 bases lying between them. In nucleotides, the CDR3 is TGTGCCAGCATATCGGGGGCCGGGGCCACCAGTGAGCAGTTCTTC. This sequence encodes CASISGAGATSEQFF.

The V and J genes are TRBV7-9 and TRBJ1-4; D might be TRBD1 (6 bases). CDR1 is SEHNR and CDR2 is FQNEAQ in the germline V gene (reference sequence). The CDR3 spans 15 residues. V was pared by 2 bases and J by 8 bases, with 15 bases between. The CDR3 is CASSLTQGRVEKLFF. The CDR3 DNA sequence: TGTGCCAGCAGCTTAACTCAGGGGCGCGTCGAAAAACTGTTTTTT.

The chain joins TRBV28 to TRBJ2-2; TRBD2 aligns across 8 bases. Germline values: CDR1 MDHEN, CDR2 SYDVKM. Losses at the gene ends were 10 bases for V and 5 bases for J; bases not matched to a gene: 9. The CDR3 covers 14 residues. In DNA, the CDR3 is TGTGCCACCCAAGCGGGAGCTAGGACCGGGGAGCTGTTTTTT. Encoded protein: CATQAGARTGELFF.

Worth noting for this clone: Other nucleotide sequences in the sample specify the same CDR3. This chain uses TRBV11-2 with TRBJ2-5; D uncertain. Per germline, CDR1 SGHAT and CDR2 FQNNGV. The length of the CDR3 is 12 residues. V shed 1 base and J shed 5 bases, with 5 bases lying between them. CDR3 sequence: CASSLVGETQYF. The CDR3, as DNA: TGTGCCAGCAGCTTAGTAGGGGAGACCCAGTACTTC.

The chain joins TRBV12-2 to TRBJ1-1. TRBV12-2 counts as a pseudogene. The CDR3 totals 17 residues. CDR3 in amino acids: CASRLGLRVNKNTEAFF. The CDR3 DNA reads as TGTGCAAGTCGCTTAGGTTTACGGGTTAATAAGAACACTGAAGCTTTCTTT.

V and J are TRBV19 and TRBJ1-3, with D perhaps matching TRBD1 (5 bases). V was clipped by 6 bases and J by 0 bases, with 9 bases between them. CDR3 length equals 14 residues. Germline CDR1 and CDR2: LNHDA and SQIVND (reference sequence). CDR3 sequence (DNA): TGTGCCAGTAGCCCCAGGGACTCTGGAAACACCATATATTTT. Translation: CASSPRDSGNTIYF. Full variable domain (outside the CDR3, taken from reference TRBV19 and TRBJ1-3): DGGITQSPKYLFRKEGQNVTLSCEQNLNHDAMYWYRQDPGQGLRLIYYSQIVNDFQKGDIAEGYSVSREKKESFPLTVTSAQKNPTAFYLCASSPRDSGNTIYFGEGSWLTVV.

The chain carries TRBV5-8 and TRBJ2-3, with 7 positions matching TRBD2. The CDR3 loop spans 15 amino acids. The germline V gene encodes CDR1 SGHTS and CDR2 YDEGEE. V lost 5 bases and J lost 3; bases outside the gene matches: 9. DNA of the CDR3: TGTGCCAGCAGTGAGCGGGATCGATTTACAGATACGCAGTATTTT. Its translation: CASSERDRFTDTQYF.

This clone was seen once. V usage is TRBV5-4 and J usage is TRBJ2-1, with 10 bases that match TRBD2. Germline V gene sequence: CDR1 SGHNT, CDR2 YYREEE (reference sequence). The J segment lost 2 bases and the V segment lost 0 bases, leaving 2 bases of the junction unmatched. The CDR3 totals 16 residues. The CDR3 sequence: CASSLGTSGTYNEQFF. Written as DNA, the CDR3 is TGTGCCAGCAGCTTGGGGACTAGCGGAACCTACAATGAGCAGTTCTTC. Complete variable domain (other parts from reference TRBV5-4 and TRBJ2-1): ETGVTQSPTHLIKTRGQQVTLRCSSQSGHNTVSWYQQALGQGPQFIFQYYREEENGRGNFPPRFSGLQFPNYSSELNVNALELDDSALYLCASSLGTSGTYNEQFFGPGTRLTVL.

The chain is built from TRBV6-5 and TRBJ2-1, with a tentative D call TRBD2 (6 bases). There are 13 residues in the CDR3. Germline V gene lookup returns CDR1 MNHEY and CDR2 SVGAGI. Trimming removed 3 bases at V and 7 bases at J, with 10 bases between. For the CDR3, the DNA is TGTGCCAGCAGTTATAATGGGGGGAATGAGCAGTTCTTC. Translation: CASSYNGGNEQFF.

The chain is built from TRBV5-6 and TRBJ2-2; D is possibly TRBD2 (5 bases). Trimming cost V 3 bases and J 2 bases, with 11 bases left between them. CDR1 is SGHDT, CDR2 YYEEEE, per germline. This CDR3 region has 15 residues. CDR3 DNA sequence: TGTGCCAGCAGCTCCGGAGGCGGAAACACCGGGGAGCTGTTTTTT. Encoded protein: CASSSGGGNTGELFF. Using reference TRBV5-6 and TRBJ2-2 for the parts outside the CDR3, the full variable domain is DAGVTQSPTHLIKTRGQQVTLRCSPKSGHDTVSWYQQALGQGPQFIFQYYEEEERQRGNFPDRFSGHQFPNYSSELNVNALLLGDSALYLCASSSGGGNTGELFFGEGSRLTVL.

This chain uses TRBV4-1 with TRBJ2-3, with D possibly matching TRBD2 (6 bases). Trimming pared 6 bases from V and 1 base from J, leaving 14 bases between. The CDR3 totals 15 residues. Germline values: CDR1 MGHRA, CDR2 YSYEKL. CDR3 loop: CASRQIAARTDTQYF. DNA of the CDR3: TGCGCCAGCAGACAAATAGCGGCTCGCACAGATACGCAGTATTTT.

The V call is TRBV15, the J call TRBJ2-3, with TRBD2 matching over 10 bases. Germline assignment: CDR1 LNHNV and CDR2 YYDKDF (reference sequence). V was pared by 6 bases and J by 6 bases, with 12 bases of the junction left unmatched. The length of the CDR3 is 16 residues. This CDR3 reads CATRDGTSVKVDTQYF. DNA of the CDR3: TGTGCCACCAGAGACGGGACTAGCGTAAAGGTTGATACGCAGTATTTT. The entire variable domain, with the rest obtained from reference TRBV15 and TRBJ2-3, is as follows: DAMVIQNPRYQVTQFGKPVTLSCSQTLNHNVMYWYQQKSSQAPKLLFHYYDKDFNNEADTPDNFQSRRPNTSFCFLDIRSPGLGDTAMYLCATRDGTSVKVDTQYFGPGTRLTVL.

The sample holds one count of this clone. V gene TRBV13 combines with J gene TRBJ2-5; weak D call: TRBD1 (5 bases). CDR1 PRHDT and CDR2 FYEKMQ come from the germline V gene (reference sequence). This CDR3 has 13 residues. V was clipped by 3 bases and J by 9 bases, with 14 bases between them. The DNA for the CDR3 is TGTGCCAGCAGCTTTTTTAAGGGGCCGGCCCAGTACTTC. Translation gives CASSFFKGPAQYF.

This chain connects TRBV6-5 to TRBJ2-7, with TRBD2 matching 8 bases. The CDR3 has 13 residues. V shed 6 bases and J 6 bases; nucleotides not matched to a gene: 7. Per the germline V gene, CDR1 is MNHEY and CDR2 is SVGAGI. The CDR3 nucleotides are TGTGCCAGCAGGAAATATCGGGAGGGCGAGCAGTACTTC. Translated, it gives CASRKYREGEQYF.

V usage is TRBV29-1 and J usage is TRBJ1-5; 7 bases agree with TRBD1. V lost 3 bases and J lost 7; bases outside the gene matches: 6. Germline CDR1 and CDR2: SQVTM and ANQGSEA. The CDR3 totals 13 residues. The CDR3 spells CSVDEGAGQPQHF. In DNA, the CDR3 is TGCAGCGTTGATGAGGGGGCAGGGCAGCCCCAGCATTTT.

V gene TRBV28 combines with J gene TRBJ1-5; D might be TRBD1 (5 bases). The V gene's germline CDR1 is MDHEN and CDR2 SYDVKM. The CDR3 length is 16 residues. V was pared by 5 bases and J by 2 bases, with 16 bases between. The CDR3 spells CASSPWMGLGNQPQHF. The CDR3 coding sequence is TGTGCCAGCAGTCCATGGATGGGGCTGGGCAATCAGCCCCAGCATTTT.

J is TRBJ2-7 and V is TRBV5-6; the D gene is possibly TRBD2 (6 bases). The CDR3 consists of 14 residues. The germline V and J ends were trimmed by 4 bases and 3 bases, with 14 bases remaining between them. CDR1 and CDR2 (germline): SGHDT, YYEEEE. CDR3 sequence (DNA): TGTGCCAGCAGCGAGGGACTCACCATCTACGAGCAGTACTTC. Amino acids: CASSEGLTIYEQYF. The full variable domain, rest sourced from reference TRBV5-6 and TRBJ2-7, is DAGVTQSPTHLIKTRGQQVTLRCSPKSGHDTVSWYQQALGQGPQFIFQYYEEEERQRGNFPDRFSGHQFPNYSSELNVNALLLGDSALYLCASSEGLTIYEQYFGPGTRLTVT.

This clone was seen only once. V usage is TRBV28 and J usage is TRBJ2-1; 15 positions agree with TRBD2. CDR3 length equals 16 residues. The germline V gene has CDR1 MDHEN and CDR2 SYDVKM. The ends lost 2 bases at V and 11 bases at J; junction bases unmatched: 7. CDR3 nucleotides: TGTGCCAGCAGTTTAGGAGGACTAGCGGGAGGGTCCCAGCAGTTCTTC. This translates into CASSLGGLAGGSQQFF.